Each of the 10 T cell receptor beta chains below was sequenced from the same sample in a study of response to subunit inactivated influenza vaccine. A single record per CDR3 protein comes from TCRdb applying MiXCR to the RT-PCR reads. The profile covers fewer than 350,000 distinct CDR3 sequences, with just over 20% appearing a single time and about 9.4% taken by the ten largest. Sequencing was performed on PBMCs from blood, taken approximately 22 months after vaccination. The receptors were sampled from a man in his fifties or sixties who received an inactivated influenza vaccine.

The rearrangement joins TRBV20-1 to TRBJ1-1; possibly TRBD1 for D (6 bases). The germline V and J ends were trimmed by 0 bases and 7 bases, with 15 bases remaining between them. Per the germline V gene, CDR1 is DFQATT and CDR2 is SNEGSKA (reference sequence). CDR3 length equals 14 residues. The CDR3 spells CSARDYQGHNEAFF. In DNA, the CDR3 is TGCAGTGCTAGAGATTATCAGGGACACAATGAAGCTTTCTTT.

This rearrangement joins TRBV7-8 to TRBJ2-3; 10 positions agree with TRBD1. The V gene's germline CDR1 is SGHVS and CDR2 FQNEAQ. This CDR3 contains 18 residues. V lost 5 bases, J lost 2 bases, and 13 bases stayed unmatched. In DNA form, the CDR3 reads TGTGCCAGCAGCCCCCCCGGACAGGGGGAGATTTTCACAGATACGCAGTATTTT. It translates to CASSPPGQGEIFTDTQYF. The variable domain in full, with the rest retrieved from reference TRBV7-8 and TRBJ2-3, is GAGVSQSPRYKVAKRGQDVALRCDPISGHVSLFWYQQALGQGPEFLTYFQNEAQLDKSGLPSDRFFAERPEGSVSTLKIQRTQQEDSAVYLCASSPPGQGEIFTDTQYFGPGTRLTVL.

The DNA for the CDR3 is TGTGCCAGTGGTCCGGGGGGTAATAGCAATCAGCCCCAGCATTTT. It yields the protein CASGPGGNSNQPQHF. J is TRBJ1-5 and V is TRBV6-1; D is possibly TRBD1 (5 bases). The CDR3 loop spans 15 amino acids. Germline CDR1 MNHNS, CDR2 SASEGT. Trimming removed 9 bases at V and 0 bases at J, with 15 bases between.

CDR3 DNA: TGTGCCAGTAGTCCATCACCCCTTCGGGGGCGAGTACTGTTTTTT. Translating gives CASSPSPLRGRVLFF. The chain has TRBV19 and TRBJ1-4, with a possible D match to TRBD1 (6 bases). V lost 5 bases and J 13 bases, leaving 23 bases between the germline ends. CDR1 is LNHDA and CDR2 is SQIVND in the germline V gene (reference sequence). CDR3 length: 15 residues. Supplemented by reference TRBV19 and TRBJ1-4, the full variable domain reads DGGITQSPKYLFRKEGQNVTLSCEQNLNHDAMYWYRQDPGQGLRLIYYSQIVNDFQKGDIAEGYSVSREKKESFPLTVTSAQKNPTAFYLCASSPSPLRGRVLFFGSGTQLSVL.

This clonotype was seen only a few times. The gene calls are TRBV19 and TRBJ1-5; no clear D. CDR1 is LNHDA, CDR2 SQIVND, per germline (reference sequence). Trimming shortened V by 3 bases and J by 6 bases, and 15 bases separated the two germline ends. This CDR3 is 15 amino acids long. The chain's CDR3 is CASSIGTLVAQPQHF. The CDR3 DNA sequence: TGTGCCAGTAGTATCGGCACTCTGGTCGCTCAGCCCCAGCATTTT.

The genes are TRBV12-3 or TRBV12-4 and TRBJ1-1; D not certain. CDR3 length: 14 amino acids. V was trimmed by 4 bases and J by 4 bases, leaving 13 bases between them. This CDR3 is CASSSPPTGTEAFF. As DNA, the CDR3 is TGTGCCAGCAGTTCGCCCCCTACGGGCACTGAAGCTTTCTTT.

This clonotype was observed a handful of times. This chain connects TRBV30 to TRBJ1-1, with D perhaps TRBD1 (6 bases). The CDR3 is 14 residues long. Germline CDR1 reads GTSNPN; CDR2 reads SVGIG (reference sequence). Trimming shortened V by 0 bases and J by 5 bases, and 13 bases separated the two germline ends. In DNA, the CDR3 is TGTGCCTGGAGTGTGGGGGGGCCCCGGACTGAAGCTTTCTTT. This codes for CAWSVGGPRTEAFF. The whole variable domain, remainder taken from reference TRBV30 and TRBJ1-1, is SQTIHQWPATLVQPVGSPLSLECTVEGTSNPNLYWYRQAAGRGLQLLFYSVGIGQISSEVPQNLSASRPQDRQFILSSKKLLLSDSGFYLCAWSVGGPRTEAFFGQGTRLTVV.

Here the CDR3 reads CASSYSTGAQAFF. CDR3 coding DNA: TGTGCCAGCAGTTACTCGACGGGGGCTCAAGCTTTCTTT. The chain uses TRBV6-2 or TRBV6-3 and TRBJ1-1; a weak D match, TRBD1 (6 bases). This CDR3 is built from 13 residues. CDR1 is MNHEY and CDR2 is SVGEGT in the germline V gene. Between the trimmed V and J ends, which lost 0 bases and 9 bases, there was a span of 11 bases.

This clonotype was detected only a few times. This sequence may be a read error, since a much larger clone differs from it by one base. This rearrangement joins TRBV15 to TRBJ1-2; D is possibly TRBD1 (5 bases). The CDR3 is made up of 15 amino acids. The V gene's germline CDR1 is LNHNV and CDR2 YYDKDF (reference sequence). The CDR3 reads CATSSGDGSNYRYTF. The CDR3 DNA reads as TGTGCCACCAGCAGCGGGGACGGATCTAACTATCGCTACACCTTC. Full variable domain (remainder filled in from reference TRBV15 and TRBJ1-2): DAMVIQNPRYQVTQFGKPVTLSCSQTLNHNVMYWYQQKSSQAPKLLFHYYDKDFNNEADTPDNFQSRRPNTSFCFLDIRSPGLGDTAMYLCATSSGDGSNYRYTFGSGTRLTVV.

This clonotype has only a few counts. The CDR3 DNA reads TGTGCCAGCAGTTGGAGTTTCCAAGAGACCCAGTACTTC. It translates to CASSWSFQETQYF. The chain carries TRBV6-5 and TRBJ2-5; D is unclear. V lost 4 bases, J lost 1 base, and 7 bases lay in between. This CDR3 has 13 residues. Germline V gene sequence: CDR1 MNHEY, CDR2 SVGAGI.